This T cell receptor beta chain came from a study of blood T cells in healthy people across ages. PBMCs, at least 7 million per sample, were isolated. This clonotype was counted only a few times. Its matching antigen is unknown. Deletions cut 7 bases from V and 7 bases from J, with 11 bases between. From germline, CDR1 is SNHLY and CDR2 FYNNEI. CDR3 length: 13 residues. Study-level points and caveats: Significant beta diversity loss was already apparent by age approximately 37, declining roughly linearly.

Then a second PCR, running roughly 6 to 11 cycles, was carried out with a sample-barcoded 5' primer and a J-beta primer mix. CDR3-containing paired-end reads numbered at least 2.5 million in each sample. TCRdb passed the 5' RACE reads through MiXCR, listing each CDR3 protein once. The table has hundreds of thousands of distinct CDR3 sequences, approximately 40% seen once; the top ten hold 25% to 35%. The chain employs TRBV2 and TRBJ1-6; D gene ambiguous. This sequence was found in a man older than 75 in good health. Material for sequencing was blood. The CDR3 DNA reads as TGTGCCAGCATGGGGAGCCGGAATTCACCCCTCCACTTT. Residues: CASMGSRNSPLHF.